This is a list of T cell receptor beta chains from one sample in a study of cytomegalovirus exposure and HLA in healthy donors. Measured with immunoSEQ multiplex PCR; TCRdb has only the in-frame clones, and not every one. This table holds under 200,000 clones, over 65% found once. Sequencing input: PBMCs. These receptors were collected from a man aged 60 to 69 in good health and CMV-seronegative. The CDR3 runs from the conserved cysteine through the conserved F or W. Each record gives: J gene, V gene, D gene, clone size, CDR3 protein, CDR3 DNA. The D gene is left open where the match is weak. Clone size is given for some rows only: seen once, a few or many times, or a class if the clone is expanded.

j_gene: TRBJ2-7
v_gene: TRBV5-4
d_gene: NA
abundance: NA
CDR3aa: CASSQGGYEQYF
CDR3nt: TGTGCCAGCAGCCAGGGAGGCTACGAGCAGTACTTC

j_gene: TRBJ1-5
v_gene: TRBV28
d_gene: TRBD1
abundance: NA
CDR3aa: CASSPGRQGSTYSNQPQHF
CDR3nt: TGTGCCAGCAGCCCTGGGAGACAGGGGTCCACTTATAGCAATCAGCCCCAGCATTTT

j_gene: TRBJ2-5
v_gene: TRBV14
d_gene: TRBD1
abundance: NA
CDR3aa: CASSQVRGETQYF
CDR3nt: TGTGCCAGCAGCCAGGTCAGGGGGGAGACCCAGTACTTC

j_gene: TRBJ2-1
v_gene: TRBV25-1
d_gene: NA
abundance: NA
CDR3aa: CASSELRGGLGVNEQFF
CDR3nt: TGTGCCAGCAGTGAGCTCAGGGGGGGACTAGGGGTCAATGAGCAGTTCTTC

j_gene: TRBJ2-6
v_gene: TRBV6-6
d_gene: NA
abundance: NA
CDR3aa: CASSPDLLGANVLTF
CDR3nt: TGTGCCAGCAGTCCTGACTTGCTAGGGGCCAACGTCCTGACTTTC

j_gene: TRBJ1-2
v_gene: TRBV10-3
d_gene: NA
abundance: once
CDR3aa: CAISESGGPNYGYTF
CDR3nt: TGTGCCATCAGTGAGTCAGGGGGACCGAACTATGGCTACACCTTC

j_gene: TRBJ2-7
v_gene: TRBV7-9
d_gene: NA
abundance: NA
CDR3aa: CASSPIAASYEQYF
CDR3nt: TGTGCCAGCAGCCCCATAGCGGCCTCCTACGAGCAGTACTTC

j_gene: TRBJ2-7
v_gene: TRBV7-9
d_gene: TRBD1
abundance: NA
CDR3aa: CASSSTGLGAYEQYF
CDR3nt: TGTGCCAGCAGCTCGACAGGGTTAGGTGCCTACGAGCAGTACTTC

j_gene: TRBJ1-5
v_gene: TRBV27
d_gene: NA
abundance: once
CDR3aa: CASSFAGNQPQHF
CDR3nt: TGTGCCAGCAGTTTCGCAGGCAATCAGCCCCAGCATTTT

j_gene: TRBJ1-1
v_gene: TRBV6-5
d_gene: NA
abundance: NA
CDR3aa: CASSYSGGGFGAEAFF
CDR3nt: TGTGCCAGCAGTTACTCCGGGGGGGGCTTTGGGGCTGAAGCTTTCTTT

j_gene: TRBJ2-1
v_gene: TRBV7-9
d_gene: NA
abundance: NA
CDR3aa: CASSLGGSYNEQFF
CDR3nt: TGTGCCAGCAGCTTGGGGGGTTCCTACAATGAGCAGTTCTTC

j_gene: TRBJ1-1
v_gene: TRBV23-1
d_gene: TRBD1
abundance: few
CDR3aa: CASSQTGEAFF
CDR3nt: TGCGCCAGCAGTCAAACAGGGGAGGCTTTCTTT

j_gene: TRBJ2-7
v_gene: TRBV7-6
d_gene: TRBD2
abundance: NA
CDR3aa: CASSLVVSGASYEQYF
CDR3nt: TGTGCCAGCAGCTTAGTAGTAAGCGGGGCTTCCTACGAGCAGTACTTC

j_gene: TRBJ2-7
v_gene: TRBV11-1
d_gene: TRBD1
abundance: NA
CDR3aa: CASSLGDRGNVEQYF
CDR3nt: TGTGCCAGCAGCCTGGGTGACAGGGGGAATGTCGAGCAGTACTTC

j_gene: TRBJ1-6
v_gene: TRBV18
d_gene: NA
abundance: NA
CDR3aa: CASSPGHHNSPLHF
CDR3nt: TGTGCCAGCTCACCAGGACACCATAATTCACCCCTCCACTTT

j_gene: TRBJ2-5
v_gene: TRBV5-1
d_gene: NA
abundance: NA
CDR3aa: CASSLGGRQETQYF
CDR3nt: TGCGCCAGCAGCTTGGGTGGGAGGCAAGAGACCCAGTACTTC

j_gene: TRBJ2-3
v_gene: TRBV12-5
d_gene: NA
abundance: few
CDR3aa: CASGFLPDRTLRDTQYF
CDR3nt: TGTGCTAGTGGTTTCCTTCCCGACAGAACCCTAAGGGATACGCAGTATTTT

j_gene: TRBJ2-3
v_gene: TRBV19
d_gene: TRBD2
abundance: NA
CDR3aa: CASSIVSSGRIPDPQYF
CDR3nt: TGTGCCAGTAGTATAGTATCGAGCGGGAGGATTCCGGATCCGCAGTATTTT

j_gene: TRBJ1-1
v_gene: TRBV5-6
d_gene: NA
abundance: few
CDR3aa: CASSRGGVGTEAFF
CDR3nt: TGTGCCAGCAGCCGCGGGGGGGTTGGCACTGAAGCTTTCTTT

j_gene: TRBJ2-1
v_gene: TRBV5-1
d_gene: TRBD2
abundance: few
CDR3aa: CASSPGLAGARSYNEQFF
CDR3nt: TGCGCCAGCAGCCCGGGACTAGCGGGGGCCCGCTCCTACAATGAGCAGTTCTTC

j_gene: TRBJ2-3
v_gene: TRBV19
d_gene: TRBD1
abundance: NA
CDR3aa: CASSIGGQTTADTQYF
CDR3nt: TGTGCCAGTAGTATAGGGGGACAGACGACAGCAGATACGCAGTATTTT

j_gene: TRBJ2-7
v_gene: TRBV27
d_gene: TRBD1
abundance: NA
CDR3aa: CASSLSTGVEQYF
CDR3nt: TGTGCCAGCAGTTTATCTACAGGGGTCGAGCAGTACTTC

j_gene: TRBJ1-6
v_gene: TRBV19
d_gene: NA
abundance: NA
CDR3aa: CASQHESSYNSPLHF
CDR3nt: TGTGCCAGTCAACACGAAAGCTCCTATAATTCACCCCTCCACTTT

j_gene: TRBJ2-3
v_gene: TRBV19
d_gene: TRBD2
abundance: NA
CDR3aa: CASNPRSPGGMGDTQYF
CDR3nt: TGTGCCAGTAACCCCCGCTCCCCGGGGGGAATGGGAGATACGCAGTATTTT

j_gene: TRBJ2-7
v_gene: TRBV9
d_gene: TRBD2
abundance: NA
CDR3aa: CASSVDSGNTYEQYF
CDR3nt: TGTGCCAGCAGCGTAGATAGCGGGAACACCTACGAGCAGTACTTC

j_gene: TRBJ2-7
v_gene: TRBV6-1
d_gene: NA
abundance: few
CDR3aa: CASSEARGRLYEQYF
CDR3nt: TGTGCCAGCAGTGAAGCTAGAGGGAGATTATACGAGCAGTACTTC

j_gene: TRBJ2-2
v_gene: TRBV5-1
d_gene: TRBD1
abundance: NA
CDR3aa: CASSLRTGDTGELFF
CDR3nt: TGCGCCAGCAGCTTGAGGACAGGGGATACCGGGGAGCTGTTTTTT

j_gene: TRBJ1-2
v_gene: TRBV6-6
d_gene: TRBD1
abundance: NA
CDR3aa: CASSYLPPGGDYGYTF
CDR3nt: TGTGCCAGCAGTTACTTACCTCCAGGGGGAGACTATGGCTACACCTTC

j_gene: TRBJ2-1
v_gene: TRBV5-4
d_gene: TRBD2
abundance: NA
CDR3aa: CASSPALALSKNEQFF
CDR3nt: TGTGCCAGCAGCCCGGCACTAGCGCTTAGTAAGAATGAGCAGTTCTTC

j_gene: TRBJ1-4
v_gene: TRBV2
d_gene: NA
abundance: NA
CDR3aa: CASGGDIGKLFF
CDR3nt: TGTGCCAGCGGGGGGGATATTGGAAAACTGTTTTTT

j_gene: TRBJ2-1
v_gene: TRBV7-9
d_gene: TRBD1
abundance: NA
CDR3aa: CASSGYRGNEQFF
CDR3nt: TGTGCCAGCAGCGGATACAGGGGGAATGAGCAGTTCTTC

j_gene: TRBJ1-2
v_gene: TRBV5-4
d_gene: NA
abundance: NA
CDR3aa: CASSIGADGYGYTF
CDR3nt: TGTGCCAGCAGCATTGGGGCTGATGGGTATGGCTACACCTTC

j_gene: TRBJ2-5
v_gene: TRBV19
d_gene: NA
abundance: once
CDR3aa: CASSTWEDETQYF
CDR3nt: TGTGCCAGTAGTACATGGGAGGACGAGACCCAGTACTTC

j_gene: TRBJ2-5
v_gene: TRBV15
d_gene: NA
abundance: NA
CDR3aa: CATSREQQETQYF
CDR3nt: TGTGCCACCAGCAGAGAGCAGCAAGAGACCCAGTACTTC

j_gene: TRBJ1-1
v_gene: TRBV7-9
d_gene: NA
abundance: few
CDR3aa: CASSLVGGDTEAFF
CDR3nt: TGTGCCAGCAGCTTAGTCGGCGGGGACACTGAAGCTTTCTTT

j_gene: TRBJ2-1
v_gene: TRBV5-6
d_gene: TRBD2
abundance: NA
CDR3aa: CASSRTSGGDNEQFF
CDR3nt: TGTGCCAGCAGCCGGACTAGCGGGGGGGACAATGAGCAGTTCTTC

j_gene: TRBJ1-2
v_gene: TRBV5-4
d_gene: NA
abundance: once
CDR3aa: CASSLVPYRDTNYGYTF
CDR3nt: TGTGCCAGCAGCTTGGTCCCCTACCGGGACACCAACTATGGCTACACCTTC

j_gene: TRBJ2-7
v_gene: TRBV4-1
d_gene: NA
abundance: NA
CDR3aa: CASSQDLTREQYF
CDR3nt: TGCGCCAGCAGCCAAGATCTCACTCGCGAGCAGTACTTC

j_gene: TRBJ2-3
v_gene: TRBV11-2
d_gene: TRBD2
abundance: few
CDR3aa: CASSLSGGSYTDTQYF
CDR3nt: TGTGCCAGCAGCTTGTCCGGCGGGAGTTACACAGATACGCAGTATTTT

j_gene: TRBJ2-5
v_gene: TRBV29-1
d_gene: NA
abundance: NA
CDR3aa: CSVPGTSGTQYF
CDR3nt: TGCAGCGTTCCCGGGACATCGGGGACCCAGTACTTC

j_gene: TRBJ2-3
v_gene: TRBV9
d_gene: NA
abundance: NA
CDR3aa: CASSPRLGVASTDTQYF
CDR3nt: TGTGCCAGCAGCCCTCGCTTAGGGGTAGCTTCTACAGATACGCAGTATTTT

j_gene: TRBJ2-5
v_gene: TRBV4-2
d_gene: TRBD2
abundance: NA
CDR3aa: CASSQDWRTSGGLLRETQYF
CDR3nt: TGTGCCAGCAGCCAAGATTGGCGGACTAGCGGGGGGCTACTTCGAGAGACCCAGTACTTC

j_gene: TRBJ2-5
v_gene: TRBV19
d_gene: NA
abundance: NA
CDR3aa: CASSMGAGGSETQYF
CDR3nt: TGTGCCAGTAGTATGGGGGCGGGCGGGTCGGAGACCCAGTACTTC

j_gene: TRBJ2-1
v_gene: TRBV19
d_gene: NA
abundance: NA
CDR3aa: CASSMGQGSYNEQFF
CDR3nt: TGTGCCAGTAGTATGGGCCAGGGATCCTACAATGAGCAGTTCTTC

j_gene: TRBJ2-5
v_gene: TRBV29-1
d_gene: NA
abundance: NA
CDR3aa: CSVRPGETQYF
CDR3nt: TGCAGCGTTAGGCCCGGGGAGACCCAGTACTTC

j_gene: TRBJ2-1
v_gene: TRBV18
d_gene: NA
abundance: NA
CDR3aa: CASSPFPRDRSRLFF
CDR3nt: TGTGCCAGCTCACCTTTTCCCCGAGACAGGTCAAGACTGTTCTTC

j_gene: TRBJ2-2
v_gene: TRBV27
d_gene: TRBD1
abundance: NA
CDR3aa: CASSLSTGGDLSTGELFF
CDR3nt: TGTGCCAGCAGTCTCTCGACAGGGGGGGACTTAAGCACCGGGGAGCTGTTTTTT

j_gene: TRBJ1-3
v_gene: TRBV28
d_gene: NA
abundance: NA
CDR3aa: CASREGLRRSGNTIYF
CDR3nt: TGTGCCAGCAGGGAGGGACTGAGACGCTCTGGAAACACCATATATTTT

j_gene: TRBJ1-2
v_gene: TRBV5-1
d_gene: TRBD1
abundance: few
CDR3aa: CASKKGGTGLTGYTF
CDR3nt: TGCGCCAGCAAAAAAGGAGGGACAGGGCTAACTGGCTACACCTTC

j_gene: TRBJ1-2
v_gene: TRBV6-6
d_gene: TRBD1
abundance: NA
CDR3aa: CASRIGTAYGYTF
CDR3nt: TGTGCCAGCAGAATAGGGACAGCCTATGGCTACACCTTC

j_gene: TRBJ2-1
v_gene: TRBV6-4
d_gene: TRBD2
abundance: NA
CDR3aa: CASSRASGVLNEQFF
CDR3nt: TGTGCCAGCAGCCGTGCTAGCGGGGTTTTGAATGAGCAGTTCTTC

j_gene: TRBJ1-5
v_gene: TRBV6-6
d_gene: NA
abundance: NA
CDR3aa: CASTILGGSNQPQHF
CDR3nt: TGTGCCAGCACCATCCTTGGCGGTAGCAATCAGCCCCAGCATTTT

j_gene: TRBJ2-3
v_gene: TRBV4-1
d_gene: TRBD2
abundance: NA
CDR3aa: CASSQAGGPTDTQYF
CDR3nt: TGCGCCAGCAGCCAAGCGGGAGGGCCGACAGATACGCAGTATTTT